This entry lists 27 T cell receptor beta chains sequenced from one sample in a study of T cell responses to AZD1222 COVID-19 vaccine. Some clones are missing from TCRdb's copy, which holds only in-frame ones; the method was immunoSEQ multiplex PCR. This sample has around 70,000 clones, with about nine tenths found just once. The material was peripheral blood, obtained on day 0 of AZD1222 vaccination. The receptors derive from an adult in good health.

Only a few counts were recorded for this clone. The rearrangement links TRBV4-1 to TRBJ1-2; D is possibly TRBD1 (6 bases). In germline, CDR1 is MGHRA, CDR2 YSYEKL. CDR3 length: 15 amino acids. Trimming removed 1 base at V and 5 bases at J, with 14 bases between. The CDR3 DNA is TGCGCCAGCAGCCAAGGGGCAGGGGTCATTTATGGCTACACCTTC. Encoded protein: CASSQGAGVIYGYTF.

V gene TRBV9 combines with J gene TRBJ2-1; the match to TRBD1 covers 10 bases. This CDR3 comprises 16 residues. Germline V gene data show CDR1 as SGDLS and CDR2 as YYNGEE. Trimming removed 2 bases from V and 8 bases from J; junction bases left unmatched: 10. Here the CDR3 reads CASSVRGGQGTDEQFF. CDR3 bases: TGTGCCAGCAGCGTCAGGGGGGGACAGGGGACCGATGAGCAGTTCTTC.

V usage is TRBV6-5 and J usage is TRBJ1-6, with no clear D. The CDR3 consists of 13 residues. Germline-derived CDR1 and CDR2 are MNHEY and SVGAGI. V lost 8 bases to trimming and J lost 7 bases, with 12 bases between them. In DNA form, the CDR3 reads TGTGCCAGCTCTCGGACGGGAAATTCACCCCTCCACTTT. As protein: CASSRTGNSPLHF.

This chain joins TRBV13 and TRBJ2-3; D possibly corresponds to TRBD1 (6 bases). Germline CDR1 and CDR2: PRHDT and FYEKMQ (reference sequence). The CDR3 has 15 residues. With 5 bases removed from V and 4 bases from J, the gap between germline ends came to 16 bases. CDR3: CASSKTLGGADTQYF. CDR3 sequence (DNA): TGTGCCAGCAGCAAGACCCTAGGGGGAGCAGATACGCAGTATTTT.

This chain joins TRBV5-4 and TRBJ2-4; D remains unclear. V lost 1 base to trimming and J lost 1 base, with 3 bases between them. Germline V lookup: CDR1 SGHNT, CDR2 YYREEE (reference sequence). This CDR3 is built from 13 residues. This chain's CDR3 is CASSLNAKNIQYF. CDR3 DNA sequence: TGTGCCAGCAGCTTGAACGCCAAAAACATTCAGTACTTC. The entire variable domain, with the rest obtained from reference TRBV5-4 and TRBJ2-4, is as follows: ETGVTQSPTHLIKTRGQQVTLRCSSQSGHNTVSWYQQALGQGPQFIFQYYREEENGRGNFPPRFSGLQFPNYSSELNVNALELDDSALYLCASSLNAKNIQYFGAGTRLSVL.

CDR3 region: CASSFGSGGEQFF. CDR3 DNA: TGTGCCAGCAGCTTTGGAAGCGGTGGTGAGCAGTTCTTC. V usage is TRBV7-3 and J usage is TRBJ2-1, with a weak D call TRBD2 (5 bases). In germline, CDR1 is SGHTA, CDR2 FQGTGA. V was shortened by 3 bases and J by 9 bases, with 12 bases between the two germline ends. The CDR3 is made up of 13 amino acids. Complete variable domain (other parts from reference TRBV7-3 and TRBJ2-1): GAGVSQTPSNKVTEKGKYVELRCDPISGHTALYWYRQSLGQGPEFLIYFQGTGAADDSGLPNDRFFAVRPEGSVSTLKIQRTERGDSAVYLCASSFGSGGEQFFGPGTRLTVL.

The chain has TRBV14 and TRBJ1-1; a possible D gene is TRBD1 (5 bases). V was pared by 5 bases and J by 4 bases, with 14 bases between. CDR3 length: 14 amino acids. The germline CDR1 and CDR2 sequences are SGHDN and FVKESK. The CDR3: CASSIRRVGTEAFF. CDR3 DNA sequence: TGTGCCAGCAGCATTCGCAGGGTCGGCACTGAAGCTTTCTTT.

This clone appeared a few times. V usage is TRBV7-6 and J usage is TRBJ2-7, with a tentative D call TRBD2 (6 bases). Trimming stripped 5 bases from V and 6 bases from J, with 20 bases between. Germline V lookup: CDR1 SGHVS, CDR2 FNYEAQ. The CDR3 covers 15 residues. The CDR3 region has the DNA TGTGCCAGCAGCCCACTAGCCGACAGCCTCGGCGAGCAGTACTTC. Amino acids: CASSPLADSLGEQYF.

In nucleotides, the CDR3 is TGTGCCAGCAGCCAGGGATCGGGGGGAGCCAAAAACATTCAGTACTTC. Protein: CASSQGSGGAKNIQYF. The chain combines TRBV3-1 (or the pseudogene TRBV3-2) with TRBJ2-4; 7 positions agree with TRBD2. There are 16 residues in the CDR3. Germline CDR1 is LGHDT and CDR2 is YNNKEL (reference sequence). The ends lost 3 bases at V and 0 bases at J; junction bases unmatched: 5.

The V call is TRBV14, the J call TRBJ1-1, with a possible D match to TRBD1 (6 bases). This CDR3 region has 17 residues. CDR1 SGHDN and CDR2 FVKESK come from the germline V gene. V was shortened by 0 bases and J by 4 bases, with 18 bases between the two germline ends. DNA of the CDR3: TGTGCCAGCAGCCAAGAAAGGTGGCAGGGGCCCAGCACTGAAGCTTTCTTT. Encoded protein: CASSQERWQGPSTEAFF.

This clone occurred a few times. The chain carries TRBV6-1 and TRBJ2-3, with a tentative D call TRBD2 (6 bases). The CDR3 sequence is 14 residues long. Trimming shortened V by 0 bases and J by 4 bases, and 8 bases separated the two germline ends. The V gene's germline CDR1 is MNHNS and CDR2 SASEGT. The DNA for the CDR3 is TGTGCCAGCAGTGAAGCGGGACTCTCAGATACGCAGTATTTT. Its protein is CASSEAGLSDTQYF.

The chain combines TRBV6-1 with TRBJ1-2; possibly TRBD1 for D (5 bases). Germline CDR1 is MNHNS and CDR2 is SASEGT. CDR3 length: 17 amino acids. Trimming shortened V by 2 bases and J by 3 bases, and 19 bases separated the two germline ends. The CDR3 region has the DNA TGTGCCAGCAGTGAAAGCCAGATAACTGGGGCCTACTATGGCTACACCTTC. Translated: CASSESQITGAYYGYTF.

There are a few counts of this clone. The V call is TRBV7-2, the J call TRBJ2-3; D gene unclear. CDR3 length equals 16 residues. Trimming shortened V by 1 base and J by 0 bases, and 11 bases separated the two germline ends. Germline V gene sequence: CDR1 SGHTA, CDR2 FQGNSA. The CDR3 DNA is TGTGCCAGCAGCTTAGTTCAAGTCCGAAGCACAGATACGCAGTATTTT. It codes for CASSLVQVRSTDTQYF. The variable domain in full, with the rest retrieved from reference TRBV7-2 and TRBJ2-3, is GAGVSQSPSNKVTEKGKDVELRCDPISGHTALYWYRQSLGQGLEFLIYFQGNSAPDKSGLPSDRFSAERTGGSVSTLTIQRTQQEDSAVYLCASSLVQVRSTDTQYFGPGTRLTVL.

The J gene is TRBJ2-6, the V gene TRBV19, with 9 bases fitting TRBD1. The V and J ends lost 8 bases and 0 bases, in that order; junction bases with no gene match: 8. This CDR3 spans 17 amino acids. The germline gives CDR1 LNHDA, CDR2 SQIVND (reference sequence). CDR3 in amino acids: CASQDRGFSSGANVLTF. The CDR3 coding sequence is TGTGCCAGTCAGGACAGGGGATTTTCCTCTGGGGCCAACGTCCTGACTTTC.

V and J are TRBV19 and TRBJ1-2, with no clear D. The CDR3 consists of 14 residues. CDR1 and CDR2 (germline): LNHDA, SQIVND (reference sequence). V lost 0 bases and J 7 bases, leaving 12 bases between the germline ends. CDR3 amino acids: CASSIEPRSAGYTF. The CDR3 DNA is TGTGCCAGTAGTATAGAACCCAGATCGGCTGGCTACACCTTC.

The rearrangement uses TRBV3-1 (or the pseudogene TRBV3-2) and TRBJ2-2; 7 nucleotides align to TRBD2. Germline V gives CDR1 LGHDT, CDR2 YNNKEL (reference sequence). V lost 0 bases to trimming and J lost 4 bases; unmatched junction nucleotides: 17. The CDR3 length is 20 residues. This chain's CDR3 is CASSQDMRWEGPLGTGELFF. CDR3 DNA sequence: TGTGCCAGCAGCCAAGATATGAGGTGGGAGGGCCCTCTTGGCACCGGGGAGCTGTTTTTT.

This sequence joins TRBV28 and TRBJ2-2, with TRBD1 matching 8 bases. The V and J ends lost 8 bases and 3 bases, in that order; junction bases with no gene match: 11. The germline V gene encodes CDR1 MDHEN and CDR2 SYDVKM. This CDR3 is 16 amino acids long. CDR3 sequence reads: CASLNYGQGYTGELFF. DNA of the CDR3: TGTGCCAGCCTCAACTACGGACAGGGTTACACCGGGGAGCTGTTTTTT.

The CDR3 DNA reads TGTGCCAGCAGTTTATCGTTCGGACGCGATGAGCAGTTCTTC. Protein: CASSLSFGRDEQFF. This chain joins TRBV27 and TRBJ2-1; D not resolved. The CDR3 sequence is 14 residues long. Trimming shortened V by 0 bases and J by 8 bases, and 11 bases separated the two germline ends. Looked up from germline, CDR1 is MNHEY and CDR2 is SMNVEV (reference sequence).

The chain couples TRBV3-1 (or the pseudogene TRBV3-2) to TRBJ1-6, with D possibly being TRBD1 (5 bases). With 2 bases removed from V and 7 bases from J, the gap between germline ends came to 12 bases. Germline CDR1 reads LGHDT; CDR2 reads YNNKEL (reference sequence). The length of the CDR3 is 15 residues. The DNA of the CDR3 is TGTGCCAGCAGCCAACGGAGGGACGGGAATTCACCCCTCCACTTT. Its protein is CASSQRRDGNSPLHF.

Only a few counts were recorded for this clone. The V and J genes are TRBV2 and TRBJ2-7; D ambiguous. In germline, CDR1 is SNHLY, CDR2 FYNNEI. V lost 9 bases to trimming and J lost 0 bases, with 12 bases between them. The CDR3 runs 13 residues. The CDR3, as DNA: TGTGCCAGTGGTGTAACAACCTCCTACGAGCAGTACTTC. Amino acid sequence: CASGVTTSYEQYF. The complete variable domain, with remaining parts taken from reference TRBV2 and TRBJ2-7, reads EPEVTQTPSHQVTQMGQEVILRCVPISNHLYFYWYRQILGQKVEFLVSFYNNEISEKSEIFDDQFSVERPDGSNFTLKIRSTKLEDSAMYFCASGVTTSYEQYFGPGTRLTVT.

This clone was seen a handful of times. The V gene is TRBV4-2, the J gene TRBJ1-4; 9 bases are shared with TRBD1. The V gene end was trimmed by 0 bases and the J gene end by 8 bases; junction bases not matched to a gene: 7. The CDR3 is 16 residues long. Germline loops: CDR1 LGHNA, CDR2 YNFKEQ. The CDR3 loop reads CASSQDQDRGEEKLFF. CDR3 DNA: TGTGCCAGCAGCCAAGATCAGGACAGGGGCGAGGAAAAACTGTTTTTT.

The chain has TRBV15 and TRBJ2-2, with 10 bases identical to TRBD2. Germline values: CDR1 LNHNV, CDR2 YYDKDF (reference sequence). The CDR3 consists of 14 residues. The junction had 5 bases not matched to a gene; V was cut back by 11 bases and J by 2 bases. The CDR3 DNA is TGTGCCGCTACTAGCGGGGCAAACACCGGGGAGCTGTTTTTT. Translation: CAATSGANTGELFF.

The V and J genes are TRBV27 and TRBJ1-1, with D possibly matching TRBD1 (6 bases). Per the germline V gene, CDR1 is MNHEY and CDR2 is SMNVEV (reference sequence). The V end was cut by 1 base, the J end by 1 base, with 10 bases between. CDR3 length: 15 residues. The CDR3 DNA reads TGTGCCAGCAGTTTATTAACACAGGGGAACACTGAAGCTTTCTTT. Translation: CASSLLTQGNTEAFF.

The chain has TRBV25-1 and TRBJ1-2; D gene unclear. V lost 1 base and J 2 bases, leaving 17 bases between the germline ends. This CDR3 is built from 17 residues. Germline loops: CDR1 MGHDK, CDR2 SYGVNS. DNA of the CDR3: TGTGCCAGCAGTGAATCCCCCGACATTGGTCTCAACTATGGCTACACCTTC. Translation gives CASSESPDIGLNYGYTF.

V and J are TRBV24-1 and TRBJ2-1; 7 nucleotides agree with TRBD2. After removal of 1 base from V and 6 bases from J, the junction contained 5 bases not matched to a gene. From germline, CDR1 is KGHDR and CDR2 SFDVKD. The CDR3 is 15 amino acids. CDR3 residues: CATSDLTGGFNEQFF. The DNA of the CDR3 is TGTGCCACCAGTGATTTAACGGGAGGTTTCAATGAGCAGTTCTTC.

The V gene is TRBV12-3 or TRBV12-4, the J gene TRBJ1-2, with D perhaps matching TRBD1 (5 bases). The CDR3 is 13 residues long. Trimming stripped 6 bases from V and 7 bases from J, with 15 bases between. The CDR3 is CASRTPGALGYTF. The CDR3 DNA sequence: TGTGCCAGCAGAACCCCCGGGGCGCTTGGCTACACCTTC.

V and J are TRBV29-1 and TRBJ1-4, with D tentatively TRBD1 (6 bases). V dropped 7 bases and J dropped 3 bases, with 12 bases sitting between them. Germline CDR1 and CDR2: SQVTM and ANQGSEA. The CDR3 loop spans 13 amino acids. The CDR3 coding sequence is TGCAGCGCCCCGACAGGACCTAATGAAAAACTGTTTTTT. Translation: CSAPTGPNEKLFF.